The 19 T cell receptor beta chains in this list originate from one sample, sequenced in a study of blood T cell repertoires in COVID-19. TCRdb's copy holds only in-frame clones and misses some; the assay was immunoSEQ multiplex PCR. The table records about 190,000 clones, 85% to 90% of them present only once. The sequencing sample was made of peripheral blood. The receptors derive from a human donor in a cohort sampled during active COVID-19.

This clone has just one count. This chain uses TRBV27 with TRBJ2-7, with D hard to call. The CDR3 has 14 amino acids. Trimming stripped 6 bases from V and 0 bases from J, with 12 bases between. Germline CDR1 MNHEY, CDR2 SMNVEV (reference sequence). CDR3 loop: CASRTAKHSYEQYF. The CDR3 region has the DNA TGTGCCAGCAGAACAGCCAAACACTCCTACGAGCAGTACTTC.

The chain recombines TRBV6-2 or TRBV6-3 with TRBJ1-2; 10 bases line up with TRBD1. The CDR3 is 16 residues long. Germline V gives CDR1 MNHEY, CDR2 SVGEGT. V lost 2 bases to trimming and J lost 4 bases; unmatched junction nucleotides: 7. DNA for the CDR3: TGTGCCAGCAGTTACGGCCGGACAGGGGGATTCTATGGCTACACCTTC. It specifies CASSYGRTGGFYGYTF.

The chain links TRBV7-2 to TRBJ1-6; D is possibly TRBD1 (5 bases). V lost 4 bases, J lost 10 bases, and 11 bases lay in between. The germline gives CDR1 SGHTA, CDR2 FQGNSA. This CDR3 has 13 residues. CDR3 residues: CASSSRVQSPLHF. In nucleotides, the CDR3 is TGTGCCAGCAGCTCCAGGGTCCAGTCACCCCTCCACTTT. Complete variable domain (other parts from reference TRBV7-2 and TRBJ1-6): GAGVSQSPSNKVTEKGKDVELRCDPISGHTALYWYRQSLGQGLEFLIYFQGNSAPDKSGLPSDRFSAERTGGSVSTLTIQRTQQEDSAVYLCASSSRVQSPLHFGNGTRLTVT.

The chain is built from TRBV7-9 and TRBJ2-4, with 7 bases matching TRBD1. Unmatched junction bases numbered 4, after V lost 5 bases and J lost 0 bases. Germline V lookup: CDR1 SEHNR, CDR2 FQNEAQ (reference sequence). This CDR3 region has 15 residues. The CDR3 DNA reads as TGTGCCAGCAGCCAGGACAGGACAGCCAAAAACATTCAGTACTTC. This sequence encodes CASSQDRTAKNIQYF.

The CDR3 bases are TGTGCCAGCAGCCCCGTGGACAGGTCCAACTATGGCTACACCTTC. It is translated as CASSPVDRSNYGYTF. The chain has TRBV7-2 and TRBJ1-2; 7 nucleotides align to TRBD1. The V and J ends lost 5 bases and 2 bases, in that order; junction bases with no gene match: 8. The CDR3 has 15 residues. The germline CDR1 and CDR2 sequences are SGHTA and FQGNSA.

The chain employs TRBV6-2 or TRBV6-3 and TRBJ2-6; 13 bases agree with TRBD2. Germline lookup yields CDR1 MNHEY and CDR2 SVGEGT. V shed 5 bases and J 1 base; nucleotides not matched to a gene: 5. This CDR3 has 18 residues. In nucleotides, the CDR3 is TGTGCCAGCAGTAACGGACTAGCGGGAGAATCTGGGGCCAACGTCCTGACTTTC. Translating gives CASSNGLAGESGANVLTF.

The rearrangement joins TRBV7-9 to TRBJ2-1; 8 bases agree with TRBD1. V shed 5 bases and J 3 bases; nucleotides not matched to a gene: 9. This CDR3 is 16 amino acids long. Germline V gene sequence: CDR1 SEHNR, CDR2 FQNEAQ (reference sequence). The CDR3: CASSPPGTGDYNEQFF. DNA for the CDR3: TGTGCCAGCAGCCCCCCCGGGACAGGTGACTACAATGAGCAGTTCTTC.

The J gene is TRBJ1-1, the V gene TRBV3-1 (or the pseudogene TRBV3-2); 7 bases line up with TRBD1. The V segment lost 6 bases and the J segment 5 bases; nucleotides outside the gene matches: 3. Germline values: CDR1 LGHDT, CDR2 YNNKEL (reference sequence). CDR3 length: 12 residues. In DNA form, the CDR3 reads TGTGCCAGCAGTCCAGGGGGTACTGAAGCTTTCTTT. It yields the protein CASSPGGTEAFF.

This clone appeared a few times. The chain links TRBV15 to TRBJ2-7, with no clear D. The length of the CDR3 is 12 residues. The V gene lost 0 bases and the J gene lost 9 bases, with 9 bases spanning the gap. Looked up from germline, CDR1 is LNHNV and CDR2 is YYDKDF (reference sequence). CDR3 sequence (DNA): TGTGCCACCAGCAGAGATGGCGCAGGGCAGTACTTC. Protein: CATSRDGAGQYF. Full variable domain (remainder filled in from reference TRBV15 and TRBJ2-7): DAMVIQNPRYQVTQFGKPVTLSCSQTLNHNVMYWYQQKSSQAPKLLFHYYDKDFNNEADTPDNFQSRRPNTSFCFLDIRSPGLGDTAMYLCATSRDGAGQYFGPGTRLTVT.

This clone was picked up one time. The chain employs TRBV24-1 and TRBJ2-1; the D gene is possibly TRBD2 (6 bases). From germline, CDR1 is KGHDR and CDR2 SFDVKD. V was shortened by 4 bases and J by 10 bases, with 19 bases between the two germline ends. This CDR3 contains 15 residues. The CDR3 here is CATSDPFKLAREQFF. CDR3 sequence (DNA): TGTGCCACCAGTGACCCTTTTAAGCTAGCGAGAGAGCAGTTCTTC.

This chain uses TRBV6-1 with TRBJ2-7; D gene uncertain. CDR3 length: 14 amino acids. Germline CDR1 MNHNS, CDR2 SASEGT. Trimming took off 3 bases at V and 2 bases at J, with 11 bases between the two ends. CDR3 sequence: CASSDPYVAYEQYF. The CDR3 nucleotides are TGTGCCAGCAGTGATCCCTATGTAGCCTACGAGCAGTACTTC.

This chain uses TRBV15 with TRBJ1-3; TRBD1 agrees at 9 bases. V dropped 3 bases and J dropped 4; count of bases not matched to a gene: 13. The CDR3 runs 18 residues. Germline V gene sequence: CDR1 LNHNV, CDR2 YYDKDF (reference sequence). CDR3 sequence: CATSSSGQGKLPGNTIYF. The CDR3, as DNA: TGTGCCACCAGCAGTTCGGGACAGGGAAAATTACCGGGAAACACCATATATTTT. Complete variable domain (other parts from reference TRBV15 and TRBJ1-3): DAMVIQNPRYQVTQFGKPVTLSCSQTLNHNVMYWYQQKSSQAPKLLFHYYDKDFNNEADTPDNFQSRRPNTSFCFLDIRSPGLGDTAMYLCATSSSGQGKLPGNTIYFGEGSWLTVV.

The genes are TRBV6-5 and TRBJ1-1; 7 bases agree with TRBD1. With 4 bases clipped from V and 2 bases from J, the junction kept 4 bases outside the gene matches. Germline V gene lookup returns CDR1 MNHEY and CDR2 SVGAGI. The length of the CDR3 is 14 residues. In DNA form, the CDR3 reads TGTGCCAGCAGTTCGGACAGGCCAAACACTGAAGCTTTCTTT. It is translated as CASSSDRPNTEAFF.

With regard to this clone: Within the sample, other DNA sequences also encode this same CDR3. This rearrangement joins TRBV6-2 or TRBV6-3 to TRBJ2-7, with D uncertain. Looked up from germline, CDR1 is MNHEY and CDR2 is SVGEGT. This CDR3 contains 11 residues. The ends were cut back, 0 bases at V and 6 bases at J, with 3 bases in the middle. The CDR3 spells CASSYSGEQYF. The CDR3 nucleotides read TGTGCCAGCAGTTACTCCGGCGAGCAGTACTTC.

The chain is built from TRBV11-2 and TRBJ2-6, with unresolved D. The CDR3 is made up of 16 amino acids. V lost 4 bases and J lost 0, with 10 bases in between. CDR1 SGHAT and CDR2 FQNNGV come from the germline V gene. The CDR3 loop reads CASSSLLSSGANVLTF. The CDR3 DNA sequence: TGTGCCAGCAGCTCCCTGCTGAGCTCTGGGGCCAACGTCCTGACTTTC.

The chain joins TRBV7-9 to TRBJ2-1, with TRBD2 identical over 11 bases. The CDR3 spans 13 residues. Trimming removed 3 bases from V and 10 bases from J; junction bases left unmatched: 2. Germline values: CDR1 SEHNR, CDR2 FQNEAQ (reference sequence). The CDR3 nucleotides are TGTGCCAGCAGCTTTCCTAGCGGGAGGGAGCAGTTCTTC. This translates into CASSFPSGREQFF.

The chain combines TRBV6-6 with TRBJ2-7; 7 positions match TRBD2. The V and J ends lost 2 bases and 4 bases, in that order; junction bases with no gene match: 11. The germline V gene encodes CDR1 MNHNY and CDR2 SVGAGI (reference sequence). The CDR3 is 16 amino acids. The CDR3 DNA reads TGTGCCAGCAGTTACATTTTGGGGGGGAAGGAGTACGAGCAGTACTTC. Translated: CASSYILGGKEYEQYF.

This rearrangement joins TRBV27 to TRBJ2-7; 7 bases are shared with TRBD1. The CDR3 covers 13 residues. Germline CDR1 MNHEY, CDR2 SMNVEV (reference sequence). The ends lost 5 bases at V and 2 bases at J; junction bases unmatched: 3. This CDR3 reads CASSPDRAYEQYF. The CDR3 DNA follows: TGTGCCAGCAGTCCCGACAGGGCCTACGAGCAGTACTTC.

This sequence joins TRBV28 and TRBJ2-7; 10 bases are shared with TRBD1. The CDR3 is 16 residues long. Trimming cost V 0 bases and J 1 base; bases outside gene matches: 3. Germline assignment: CDR1 MDHEN and CDR2 SYDVKM. CDR3 protein: CASSLWGTGESYEQYF. The CDR3 DNA is TGTGCCAGCAGTTTATGGGGGACAGGGGAGTCCTACGAGCAGTACTTC.